Below, 19 T cell receptor beta chains from the same sample are listed, as sequenced in a study of response to subunit inactivated influenza vaccine. TCRdb re-derived calls from the RT-PCR reads in MiXCR, one entry per CDR3 protein. Of approximately 680,000 distinct CDR3 sequences detected, 15% to 18% appear once; the ten largest clones hold 9.5% to 13%. Sample: PBMCs from blood, taken 11 to 12 days after vaccination. The receptors shown here come from a man aged 45-65 years who received an inactivated influenza vaccine.

DNA for the CDR3: TGTGCCAGCAGTATCGGGACAGGGGGTCTCACTGAAGCTTTCTTT. As protein: CASSIGTGGLTEAFF. The chain couples TRBV12-3 or TRBV12-4 to TRBJ1-1, with 11 bases identical to TRBD1. CDR3 size: 15 residues. The V gene end was trimmed by 5 bases and the J gene end by 4 bases; junction bases not matched to a gene: 6.

This clonotype has more than one count but fewer than ten. This chain connects TRBV5-1 to TRBJ2-6, with 7 bases aligning to TRBD1. CDR1 and CDR2 from the germline V gene are SGHRS and YFSETQ. The CDR3 has 18 residues. V shed 4 bases, J shed 1 base, and the junction held 11 bases outside the gene matches. In DNA, the CDR3 is TGCGCCAGCAGCACAGGGACAGTCGGTTGGTCTGGGGCCAACGTCCTGACTTTC. This encodes CASSTGTVGWSGANVLTF.

This clonotype was detected a few times. This sequence joins TRBV7-2 and TRBJ2-5; possibly TRBD1 for D (6 bases). The CDR3 sequence is 14 residues long. Germline V CDR1 and CDR2: SGHTA, FQGNSA. V dropped 5 bases and J dropped 1 base, with 11 bases sitting between them. The CDR3 DNA reads as TGTGCCAGCAGCACCGACAGGTTCCAAGAGACCCAGTACTTC. Protein: CASSTDRFQETQYF.

The J gene is TRBJ2-7, the V gene TRBV13, with D unresolved. Trimming cost V 2 bases and J 3 bases, with 8 bases left between them. Germline V gene data show CDR1 as PRHDT and CDR2 as FYEKMQ (reference sequence). This CDR3 comprises 13 residues. The CDR3 region has the DNA TGTGCCAGCAGCTTAACTTACGGCTACGAGCAGTACTTC. It codes for CASSLTYGYEQYF.

The chain uses TRBV14 and TRBJ1-2, with TRBD1 matching over 7 bases. From germline, CDR1 is SGHDN and CDR2 FVKESK. CDR3 size: 14 residues. Trimming removed 4 bases from V and 6 bases from J; junction bases left unmatched: 8. Written as DNA, the CDR3 is TGTGCCAGCAGCCCTCACCTGACAGGGAATGGCTACACCTTC. Amino acids: CASSPHLTGNGYTF.

This clonotype was detected only a few times. This chain connects TRBV24-1 to TRBJ1-5, with no clear D. Deletions cut 6 bases from V and 3 bases from J, with 8 bases between. The CDR3 loop spans 13 amino acids. Germline V gene data show CDR1 as KGHDR and CDR2 as SFDVKD. CDR3: CATSTGDNQPQHF. DNA of the CDR3: TGTGCCACCAGTACCGGGGACAATCAGCCCCAGCATTTT.

The genes are TRBV29-1 and TRBJ1-1, with 7 positions matching TRBD1. Germline CDR1 is SQVTM and CDR2 is ANQGSEA. The V gene end was trimmed by 2 bases and the J gene end by 6 bases; junction bases not matched to a gene: 6. The CDR3 runs 13 residues. CDR3 in DNA: TGCAGCGTTGAAAACAGGGGTAACGCTGAAGCTTTCTTT. Protein: CSVENRGNAEAFF. Complete variable domain (other parts from reference TRBV29-1 and TRBJ1-1): SAVISQKPSRDICQRGTSLTIQCQVDSQVTMMFWYRQQPGQSLTLIATANQGSEATYESGFVIDKFPISRPNLTFSTLTVSNMSPEDSSIYLCSVENRGNAEAFFGQGTRLTVV.

In its sample, this clonotype was seen a few times. The CDR3 coding sequence is TGTGCCAGCAGCCCAGCGGGGGGCCAGAGAGTCGAGCAGTACTTC. It yields the protein CASSPAGGQRVEQYF. The chain employs TRBV7-2 and TRBJ2-7, with 9 positions matching TRBD2. Germline CDR1 reads SGHTA; CDR2 reads FQGNSA. V shed 5 bases, J shed 6 bases, and the junction held 11 bases outside the gene matches. This CDR3 region has 15 residues.

This chain uses TRBV6-1 with TRBJ1-1; D is perhaps TRBD1 (5 bases). This CDR3 spans 13 amino acids. From germline, CDR1 is MNHNS and CDR2 SASEGT. V lost 6 bases and J 3 bases, leaving 11 bases between the germline ends. CDR3 nucleotide sequence: TGTGCCAGCAGCGCAGGGAGGGACACTGAAGCTTTCTTT. Encoded protein: CASSAGRDTEAFF.

The V and J genes are TRBV29-1 and TRBJ1-1; no definite D call. Germline-derived CDR1 and CDR2 are SQVTM and ANQGSEA. V lost 5 bases and J 6 bases, leaving 13 bases between the germline ends. This CDR3 has 12 amino acids. CDR3 DNA: TGCAGCGTTCAGTGGGTTTCAGCTGAAGCTTTCTTT. Protein: CSVQWVSAEAFF. The full variable domain, rest sourced from reference TRBV29-1 and TRBJ1-1, is SAVISQKPSRDICQRGTSLTIQCQVDSQVTMMFWYRQQPGQSLTLIATANQGSEATYESGFVIDKFPISRPNLTFSTLTVSNMSPEDSSIYLCSVQWVSAEAFFGQGTRLTVV.

The V gene is TRBV5-1, the J gene TRBJ2-3, with 9 bases identical to TRBD1. CDR3 length equals 12 residues. V lost 4 bases, J lost 12 bases, and 6 bases stayed unmatched. CDR1 and CDR2 (germline): SGHRS, YFSETQ. The CDR3 DNA is TGCGCCAGCAGCGGCCGGGACAGGGCTCAGTATTTT. Translated: CASSGRDRAQYF.

The chain recombines TRBV6-2 or TRBV6-3 with TRBJ2-1; 9 bases map to TRBD1. V was clipped by 5 bases and J by 3 bases; unmatched bases: 5. Germline CDR1 is MNHEY and CDR2 is SVGEGT. This CDR3 comprises 15 residues. CDR3 loop: CASSNGQGIYNEQFF. DNA of the CDR3: TGTGCCAGCAGTAACGGACAGGGGATCTACAATGAGCAGTTCTTC.

This chain connects TRBV15 to TRBJ2-2, with 10 bases identical to TRBD2. V was pared by 0 bases and J by 7 bases, with 11 bases of the junction left unmatched. Germline values: CDR1 LNHNV, CDR2 YYDKDF (reference sequence). The CDR3 is 18 residues long. The CDR3 region has the DNA TGTGCCACCAGCAGAGAGCCCCTAGCGGGAGTAGGTGGCGGGGAGCTGTTTTTT. Translation gives CATSREPLAGVGGGELFF.

This clonotype was observed a few times. The rearrangement uses TRBV3-1 and TRBJ1-2; D remains unclear. Germline values: CDR1 LGHDT, CDR2 YNNKEL (reference sequence). The CDR3 runs 11 residues. V lost 1 base, J lost 8 bases, and 5 bases lay in between. The CDR3 DNA sequence: TGTGCCAGCAGCCAAGCTGGGGGCTACACCTTC. Translating it yields CASSQAGGYTF.

The V gene is TRBV7-9, the J gene TRBJ1-1; D is uncertain. Trimming left V 5 bases short and J 4 bases short, with 11 bases between. The V gene's germline CDR1 is SEHNR and CDR2 FQNEAQ (reference sequence). This CDR3 has 13 residues. Here the CDR3 reads CASSAPVVTEAFF. CDR3 sequence (DNA): TGTGCCAGCAGCGCCCCGGTTGTCACTGAAGCTTTCTTT.

This clonotype has just a few counts. The chain carries TRBV10-3 and TRBJ2-7; 9 bases map to TRBD1. In germline, CDR1 is ENHRY, CDR2 SYGVKD. The CDR3 has 15 amino acids. Trimming cost V 7 bases and J 0 bases; bases outside gene matches: 7. This chain's CDR3 is CAIMGTGPHSYEQYF. The CDR3 bases are TGTGCCATCATGGGGACAGGGCCACACTCCTACGAGCAGTACTTC.

The chain links TRBV7-2 to TRBJ2-1; 8 bases map to TRBD2. The length of the CDR3 is 15 residues. Losses at the gene ends were 9 bases for V and 3 bases for J; bases not matched to a gene: 10. Germline V gives CDR1 SGHTA, CDR2 FQGNSA. The CDR3 protein is CASLPAGDLYNEQFF. CDR3 sequence (DNA): TGTGCCAGTCTTCCAGCGGGAGACCTCTACAATGAGCAGTTCTTC.

This clonotype was counted between two and nine times. The chain couples TRBV20-1 to TRBJ2-7; TRBD2 matches 12 bases. Germline lookup yields CDR1 DFQATT and CDR2 SNEGSKA (reference sequence). The CDR3 is 15 amino acids. With 0 bases clipped from V and 3 bases from J, the junction kept 3 bases outside the gene matches. The CDR3 nucleotides are TGCAGTGCTAGAGATCAACTAGCGGGGGGCTACGAGCAGTACTTC. It yields the protein CSARDQLAGGYEQYF.

The V call is TRBV28, the J call TRBJ2-1; 10 positions match TRBD2. V was clipped by 5 bases and J by 8 bases; unmatched bases: 9. CDR1 is MDHEN, CDR2 SYDVKM, per germline. The CDR3 is 15 amino acids. The CDR3 protein is CASSAPGTSADEQFF. DNA of the CDR3: TGTGCCAGCAGTGCCCCCGGGACTAGCGCGGATGAGCAGTTCTTC.